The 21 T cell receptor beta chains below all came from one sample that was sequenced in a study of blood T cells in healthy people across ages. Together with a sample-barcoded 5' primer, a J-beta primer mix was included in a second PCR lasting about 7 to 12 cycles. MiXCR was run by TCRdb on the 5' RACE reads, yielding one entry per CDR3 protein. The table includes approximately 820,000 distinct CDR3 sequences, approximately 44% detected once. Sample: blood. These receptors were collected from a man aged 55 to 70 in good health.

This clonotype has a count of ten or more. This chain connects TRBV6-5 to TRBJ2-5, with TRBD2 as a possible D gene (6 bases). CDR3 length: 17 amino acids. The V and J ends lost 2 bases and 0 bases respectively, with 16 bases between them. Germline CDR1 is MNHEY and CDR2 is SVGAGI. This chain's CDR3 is CASSYGGRGRNQETQYF. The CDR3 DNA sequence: TGTGCCAGCAGTTACGGTGGTCGGGGGAGGAACCAAGAGACCCAGTACTTC.

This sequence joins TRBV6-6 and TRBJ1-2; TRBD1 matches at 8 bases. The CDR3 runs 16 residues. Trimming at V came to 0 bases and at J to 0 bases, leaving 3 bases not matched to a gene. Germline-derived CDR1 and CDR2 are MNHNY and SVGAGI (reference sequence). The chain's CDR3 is CASSYSGQGTNYGYTF. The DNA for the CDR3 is TGTGCCAGCAGTTACTCCGGACAGGGCACTAACTATGGCTACACCTTC.

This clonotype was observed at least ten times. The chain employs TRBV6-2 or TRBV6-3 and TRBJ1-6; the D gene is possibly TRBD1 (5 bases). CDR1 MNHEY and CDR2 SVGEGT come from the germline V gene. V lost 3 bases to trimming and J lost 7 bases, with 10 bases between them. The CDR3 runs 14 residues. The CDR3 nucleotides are TGTGCCAGCAGTTATTTCAGGGAAAATTCACCCCTCCACTTT. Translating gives CASSYFRENSPLHF.

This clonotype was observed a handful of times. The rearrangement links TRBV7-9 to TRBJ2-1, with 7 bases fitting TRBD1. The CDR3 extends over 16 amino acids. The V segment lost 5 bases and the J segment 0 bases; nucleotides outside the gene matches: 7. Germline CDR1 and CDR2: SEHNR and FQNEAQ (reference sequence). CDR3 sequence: CASSPTTGVSYNEQFF. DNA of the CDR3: TGTGCCAGCAGCCCGACAACAGGGGTCTCCTACAATGAGCAGTTCTTC. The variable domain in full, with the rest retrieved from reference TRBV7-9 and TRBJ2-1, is DTGVSQNPRHKITKRGQNVTFRCDPISEHNRLYWYRQTLGQGPEFLTYFQNEAQLEKSRLLSDRFSAERPKGSFSTLEIQRTEQGDSAMYLCASSPTTGVSYNEQFFGPGTRLTVL.

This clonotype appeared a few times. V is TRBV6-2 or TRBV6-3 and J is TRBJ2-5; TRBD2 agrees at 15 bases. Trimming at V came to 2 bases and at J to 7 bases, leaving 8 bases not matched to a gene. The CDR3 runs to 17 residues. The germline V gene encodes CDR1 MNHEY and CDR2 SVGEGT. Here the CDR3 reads CASSYRTSGGARSTQYF. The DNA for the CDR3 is TGTGCCAGCAGTTACCGGACTAGCGGGGGGGCACGGTCGACCCAGTACTTC.

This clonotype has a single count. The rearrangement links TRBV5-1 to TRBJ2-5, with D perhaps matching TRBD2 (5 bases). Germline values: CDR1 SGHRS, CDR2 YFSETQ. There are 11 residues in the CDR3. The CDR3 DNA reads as TGCGCTAGCGTACGCAACAATGAGCAGTACTTC. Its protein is CASVRNNEQYF.

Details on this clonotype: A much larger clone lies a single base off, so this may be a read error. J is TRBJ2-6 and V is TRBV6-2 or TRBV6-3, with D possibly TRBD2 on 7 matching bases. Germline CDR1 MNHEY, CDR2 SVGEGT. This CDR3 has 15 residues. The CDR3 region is CASCYSAGAANVLTF. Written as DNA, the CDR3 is TGTGCCAGCTGTTACTCGGCGGGGGCGGCCAACGTCCTGACTTTC.

The CDR3 nucleotides read TGCGCCAGCAGTTCACAGACTAACTCCTACGAGCAGTACTTC. This codes for CASSSQTNSYEQYF. The chain has TRBV5-1 and TRBJ2-7, with a weak D call TRBD2 (5 bases). CDR3 length equals 14 residues. Germline V gives CDR1 SGHRS, CDR2 YFSETQ. Trimming stripped 5 bases from V and 0 bases from J, with 12 bases between.

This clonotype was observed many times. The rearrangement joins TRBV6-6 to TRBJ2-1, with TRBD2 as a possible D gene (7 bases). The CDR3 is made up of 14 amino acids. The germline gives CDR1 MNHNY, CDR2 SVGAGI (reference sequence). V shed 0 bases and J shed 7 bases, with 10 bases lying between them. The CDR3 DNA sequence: TGTGCCAGCAGTTACTCGAGGGGGGGAAATGAGCAGTTCTTC. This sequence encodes CASSYSRGGNEQFF.

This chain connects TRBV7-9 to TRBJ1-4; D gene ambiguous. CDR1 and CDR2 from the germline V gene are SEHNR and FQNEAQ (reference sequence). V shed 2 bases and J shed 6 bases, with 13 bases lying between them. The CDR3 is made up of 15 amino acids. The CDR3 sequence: CASSLNGVPDEKLFF. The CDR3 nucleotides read TGTGCCAGCAGCTTAAACGGGGTACCTGATGAAAAACTGTTTTTT.

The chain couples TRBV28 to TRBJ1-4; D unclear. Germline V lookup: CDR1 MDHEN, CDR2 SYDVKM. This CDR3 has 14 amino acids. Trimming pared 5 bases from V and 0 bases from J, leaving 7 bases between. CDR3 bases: TGTGCCAGCAGTCAGCACGCAACTAATGAAAAACTGTTTTTT. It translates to CASSQHATNEKLFF.

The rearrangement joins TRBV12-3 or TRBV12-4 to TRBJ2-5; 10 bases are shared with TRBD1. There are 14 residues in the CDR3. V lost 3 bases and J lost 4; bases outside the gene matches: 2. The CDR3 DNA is TGTGCCAGCAGTTTGAGGACAGGGGGAGAGACCCAGTACTTC. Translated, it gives CASSLRTGGETQYF.

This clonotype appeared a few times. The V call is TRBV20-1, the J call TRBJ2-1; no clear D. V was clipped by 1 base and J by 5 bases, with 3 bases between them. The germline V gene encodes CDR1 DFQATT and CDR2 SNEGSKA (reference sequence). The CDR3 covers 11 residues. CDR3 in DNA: TGCAGTGCTAGAGCAGACAATGAGCAGTTCTTC. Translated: CSARADNEQFF.

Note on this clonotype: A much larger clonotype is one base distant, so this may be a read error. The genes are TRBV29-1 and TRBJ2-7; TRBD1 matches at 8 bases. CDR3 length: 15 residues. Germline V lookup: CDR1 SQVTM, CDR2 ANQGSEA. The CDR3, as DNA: TGCAGCGTTGAAGGTGGGACAGGTTCGTCCTGCGAGCAGTACTTC. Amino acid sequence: CSVEGGTGSSCEQYF.

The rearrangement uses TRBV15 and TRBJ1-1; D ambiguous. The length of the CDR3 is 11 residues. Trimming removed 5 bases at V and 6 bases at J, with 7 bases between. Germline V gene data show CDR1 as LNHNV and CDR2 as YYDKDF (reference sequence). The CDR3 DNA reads TGTGCCACCAGCCGGGGATCTGAAGCTTTCTTT. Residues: CATSRGSEAFF.

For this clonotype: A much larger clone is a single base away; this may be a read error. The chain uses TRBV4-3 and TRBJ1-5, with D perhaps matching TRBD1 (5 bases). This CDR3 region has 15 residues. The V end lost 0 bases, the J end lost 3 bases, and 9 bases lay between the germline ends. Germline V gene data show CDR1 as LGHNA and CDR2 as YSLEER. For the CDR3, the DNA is TGCGCCAGCAGCCAAGAAGACAGCTCCAATCAGCCCCAGCATTTT. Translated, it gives CASSQEDSSNQPQHF.

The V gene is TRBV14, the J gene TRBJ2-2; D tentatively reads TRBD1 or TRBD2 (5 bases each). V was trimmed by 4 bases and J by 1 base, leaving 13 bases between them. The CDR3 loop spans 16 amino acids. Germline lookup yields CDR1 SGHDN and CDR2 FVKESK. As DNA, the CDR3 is TGTGCCAGCAGCCTTGAGGGACGGATGAACACCGGGGAGCTGTTTTTT. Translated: CASSLEGRMNTGELFF.

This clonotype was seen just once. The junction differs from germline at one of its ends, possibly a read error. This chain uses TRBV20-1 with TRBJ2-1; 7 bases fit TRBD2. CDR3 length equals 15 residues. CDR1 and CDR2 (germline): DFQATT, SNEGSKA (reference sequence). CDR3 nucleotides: TGCAGTGCTAGAGATAGAGCGGGGCTTTACAATGGGCAGTTCTTC. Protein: CSARDRAGLYNGQFF.

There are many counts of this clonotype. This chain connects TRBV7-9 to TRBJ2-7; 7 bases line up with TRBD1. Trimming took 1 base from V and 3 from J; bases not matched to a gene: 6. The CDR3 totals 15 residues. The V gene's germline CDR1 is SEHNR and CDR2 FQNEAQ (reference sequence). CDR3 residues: CASSLGRGKDYEQYF. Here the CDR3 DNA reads TGTGCCAGCAGCTTAGGCAGGGGGAAAGACTACGAGCAGTACTTC.

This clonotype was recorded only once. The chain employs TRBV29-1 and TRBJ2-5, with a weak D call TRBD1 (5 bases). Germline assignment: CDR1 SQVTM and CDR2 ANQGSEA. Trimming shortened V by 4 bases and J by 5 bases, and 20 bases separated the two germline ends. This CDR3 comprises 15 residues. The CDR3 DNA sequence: TGCAGCGTTGCCGTAGCCACAGACAGACGGGAGACCCAGTACTTC. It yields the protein CSVAVATDRRETQYF.

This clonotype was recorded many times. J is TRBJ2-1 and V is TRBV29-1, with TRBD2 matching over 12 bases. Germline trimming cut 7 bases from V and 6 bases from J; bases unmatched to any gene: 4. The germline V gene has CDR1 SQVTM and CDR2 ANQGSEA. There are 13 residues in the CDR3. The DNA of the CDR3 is TGCAGCGCCCGACTAGCGGGGGTCAATGAGCAGTTCTTC. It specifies CSARLAGVNEQFF.